A single sample is the source of the 4 T cell receptor beta chains below, sequenced in a study of beta chain features in type 1 diabetes. Isolated RNA was reverse transcribed in full, so expressed TCRB transcripts were sequenced. Measured with immunoSEQ multiplex PCR; TCRdb has only the in-frame clones, and not every one. The table shows 15,000 to 18,000 clones, with less than 50% occurring only once. Specimen: stem cell memory CD4+ T cells from blood. These receptors were taken from a woman between 35 and 50 years old in good health.

Only one count was recorded for this clone. CDR3 nucleotide sequence: TGCGCCAGCAGCCCCGATAGCGGGGCGCGCAATGAGCAGTTCTTC. Translated, it gives CASSPDSGARNEQFF. This sequence joins TRBV5-1 and TRBJ2-1, with 8 bases fitting TRBD2. Germline loops: CDR1 SGHRS, CDR2 YFSETQ. Trimming at V came to 4 bases and at J to 6 bases, leaving 9 bases not matched to a gene. This CDR3 is 15 amino acids long.

The chain couples TRBV19 to TRBJ2-3; 7 bases are a match to TRBD2. The CDR3 is 15 residues long. With V trimmed by 7 bases and J by 9 bases, 16 bases remained unmatched. Germline CDR1 is LNHDA and CDR2 is SQIVND (reference sequence). CDR3 amino acids: CASIPTWAYGGTQYF. CDR3 coding DNA: TGTGCCAGTATTCCCACATGGGCCTACGGGGGGACGCAGTATTTT.

The V gene is TRBV11-2, the J gene TRBJ2-7; possibly TRBD2 for D (6 bases). This CDR3 contains 14 residues. With 6 bases removed from V and 2 bases from J, the gap between germline ends came to 14 bases. The germline V gene encodes CDR1 SGHAT and CDR2 FQNNGV. CDR3 residues: CASRLRRETYEQYF. The DNA for the CDR3 is TGTGCCAGCAGACTTCGACGGGAGACCTACGAGCAGTACTTC.

CDR3 bases: TGTGCCAGCAGCTTCGGACAGGGGAACACTGAAGCTTTCTTT. It is translated as CASSFGQGNTEAFF. The chain recombines TRBV7-2 with TRBJ1-1; TRBD1 aligns across 8 bases. This CDR3 is 14 amino acids long. V shed 3 bases, J shed 1 base, and the junction held 1 base outside the gene matches. Germline CDR1 is SGHTA and CDR2 is FQGNSA.